This T cell receptor (beta chain) is drawn from a study of shared clonotypes between healthy human individuals. Across the study: Each donor's CD4 naive and CD4 memory cells filled three plates apiece, CD8 naive two, and CD8 memory one.

Germline loops: CDR1 SNHLY, CDR2 FYNNEI. With V trimmed by 5 bases and J by 6 bases, 8 bases remained unmatched. The CDR3 runs 15 residues. This clone turned up a few times. Its antigen is not identified. Overall study results and limits: Incompleteness in sorted-subset sequencing, despite large depth, was shown by rarefaction. It was expected that sequencing depth would affect clonotype sharing among donors.

Measured with immunoSEQ multiplex PCR; TCRdb has only the in-frame clones, and not every one. This sample has about 980,000 clones, with 76% found just once. The specimen was memory CD4+ T cells sorted from blood. Subset given: CD45RA-negative fraction. The source of this sequence is a man aged 18 to 35 in good health. This chain links TRBV2 with TRBJ2-2; TRBD1 matches 8 bases. CDR3 loop: CASSSQGAAAGELFF. The CDR3 DNA reads TGTGCCAGCAGTTCCCAGGGGGCCGCTGCCGGGGAGCTGTTTTTT.